This paragraph reports one TCR beta chain. The record originates from a study of blood T cell repertoires in COVID-19. Study information: COVID-19 samples collected from the United States, Italy and Spain covered acute and convalescent phases. T cells, B-cell-depleted T cells, or PBMCs supplied cDNA or gDNA.

How the authors handled the data: The assay estimated nucleated cells by amplifying reference gene primers. The table came from immunoSEQ multiplex PCR; TCRdb's copy has only in-frame clones and leaves some out. V and J calls plus clone size are reproduced from that table; the DNA served to infer D and trimming. The sample carries 250,000 or so clones, approximately 86% recorded once. The CDR3 covers 15 residues. Unmatched junction bases numbered 5, after V lost 3 bases and J lost 1 base. Germline V lookup: CDR1 SGDLS, CDR2 YYNGEE. The chain employs TRBV9 and TRBJ1-1; 8 nucleotides agree with TRBD1. Specimen: peripheral blood. The source is an older woman with COVID-19, enrolled during active disease. Here the CDR3 DNA reads TGTGCCAGCAGCGCCCAGACAGGGGAGAACACTGAAGCTTTCTTT. Amino acid sequence: CASSAQTGENTEAFF.